Listed below are T cell receptor beta chains from one sample, sequenced in a study of blood T cell repertoires in COVID-19. Assay: immunoSEQ multiplex PCR; the TCRdb copy retains only in-frame clones and omits some. The sample yields about 460,000 clones, approximately 86% seen once. Sequenced input: PBMCs or T cells enriched from blood (not recorded which). The receptors here all came from a woman in her sixties or seventies who had recovered from COVID-19. Both conserved end residues are part of each CDR3. D genes are given only for firm matches. Clone size is shown for a subset of rows, as once, few, many or a class of expanded clone.

D	V	J	size	CDR3	DNA
TRBD1	TRBV2	TRBJ1-1	.	CASSGQGANTEAFF	TGTGCCAGCAGCGGACAGGGGGCCAACACTGAAGCTTTCTTT
TRBD2	TRBV24-1	TRBJ2-1	few	CATSVGTSVDEQFF	TGTGCCACCAGTGTCGGGACTAGCGTCGATGAGCAGTTCTTC
TRBD1	TRBV7-2	TRBJ1-3	.	CASSLVGQGSGNTIYF	TGTGCCAGCAGCTTAGTAGGACAGGGCTCTGGAAACACCATATATTTT
.	TRBV2	TRBJ2-6	.	CASSVTSGANVLTF	TGTGCCAGCAGTGTTACTTCTGGGGCCAACGTCCTGACTTTC
TRBD1	TRBV10-3	TRBJ1-5	.	CAIGGTGGQPQHF	TGTGCCATCGGGGGGACAGGGGGACAGCCCCAGCATTTT
.	TRBV2	TRBJ2-7	.	CASSGEVYHEQYF	TGTGCCAGCAGTGGAGAAGTATACCACGAGCAGTACTTC
.	TRBV6-5	TRBJ1-1	.	CASSQGNTEAFF	TGTGCCAGCTCACAGGGGAACACTGAAGCTTTCTTT
TRBD2	TRBV5-1	TRBJ2-7	.	CASSPGAGGNEQYF	TGCGCCAGCAGTCCCGGGGCGGGGGGCAACGAGCAGTACTTC
.	TRBV5-1	TRBJ2-3	.	CASSLTAGLGIYTQYF	TGCGCCAGCAGCTTGACAGCGGGCCTCGGGATATATACGCAGTATTTT
TRBD1	TRBV5-1	TRBJ2-5	.	CASSPGQSQETQYF	TGCGCCAGCAGCCCGGGACAGAGTCAAGAGACCCAGTACTTC
.	TRBV5-6	TRBJ1-2	once	CASSIRGYGYTF	TGTGCCAGCAGTATCAGGGGCTATGGCTACACCTTC
TRBD2	TRBV24-1	TRBJ2-3	.	CATSDPTAGATDTQYF	TGTGCCACCAGTGATCCCACAGCGGGGGCCACAGATACGCAGTATTTT
TRBD1	TRBV18	TRBJ1-1	.	CASSQGGQGSTEAFF	TGTGCCAGCTCACAGGGTGGACAGGGGAGCACTGAAGCTTTCTTT
TRBD1	TRBV14	TRBJ1-1	.	CASSQVRGQGTEAFF	TGTGCCAGCAGCCAAGTCCGAGGACAGGGAACTGAAGCTTTCTTT
TRBD1	TRBV29-1	TRBJ2-1	.	CSVPGQMYNEQFF	TGCAGCGTGCCGGGACAGATGTACAATGAGCAGTTCTTC
.	TRBV6-5	TRBJ1-5	.	CATSRGNNQPQHF	TGTGCCACCTCGCGGGGAAACAATCAGCCCCAGCATTTT
TRBD1	TRBV4-2	TRBJ1-4	.	CASSQDPQGTNEKLFF	TGTGCCAGCAGCCAAGATCCACAGGGGACTAATGAAAAACTGTTTTTT
TRBD1	TRBV3-1/TRBV3-2	TRBJ1-2	.	CASSQGAGRGRGGYTF	TGTGCCAGCAGCCAAGGGGCGGGCAGGGGGCGCGGAGGCTACACCTTC